These 27 T cell receptor beta chains were all obtained from the same sample, sequenced in a study of blood T cell repertoires in COVID-19. Profiled with immunoSEQ multiplex PCR; TCRdb holds only in-frame clones, not every one. The table includes approximately 260,000 clones, approximately 83% detected once. Sequenced: peripheral blood. The receptor set was obtained from a woman in her seventies with acute or convalescent COVID-19.

The V and J genes are TRBV4-1 and TRBJ1-6; D gene unclear. V was pared by 5 bases and J by 7 bases, with 18 bases between. This CDR3 comprises 16 residues. From germline, CDR1 is MGHRA and CDR2 YSYEKL. The CDR3 is CASSATAARLNSPLHF. CDR3 nucleotides: TGCGCCAGCAGCGCAACCGCCGCGCGGCTCAATTCACCCCTCCACTTT.

The table lists this clone with a count of one. The rearrangement links TRBV19 to TRBJ2-2; D may be TRBD1 (5 bases). V was cut by 8 bases and J by 6 bases, with 10 bases left in between. The CDR3 loop spans 12 amino acids. CDR1 and CDR2 (germline): LNHDA, SQIVND (reference sequence). The CDR3 DNA reads TGTGCCAGTTGGGGCTGGCCCGGGGAGCTGTTTTTT. Protein sequence: CASWGWPGELFF.

The chain carries TRBV2 and TRBJ1-4, with 7 positions matching TRBD1. The CDR3 is 14 residues long. The J segment lost 0 bases and the V segment lost 6 bases, leaving 1 base of the junction unmatched. Germline CDR1 and CDR2: SNHLY and FYNNEI. CDR3 in DNA: TGTGCCAGCAGGGGGACAGCAACTAATGAAAAACTGTTTTTT. Protein sequence: CASRGTATNEKLFF.

The V and J genes are TRBV9 and TRBJ2-3; D is unclear. In germline, CDR1 is SGDLS, CDR2 YYNGEE. V lost 0 bases, J lost 1 base, and 6 bases lay in between. The CDR3 is 14 residues long. CDR3 sequence (DNA): TGTGCCAGCAGCGTAGATCAGGGCACAGATACGCAGTATTTT. This gives the protein CASSVDQGTDTQYF.

J is TRBJ2-6 and V is TRBV7-2; a possible D gene is TRBD2 (7 bases). Trimming took off 5 bases at V and 2 bases at J, with 16 bases between the two ends. The CDR3 is made up of 17 amino acids. Germline lookup yields CDR1 SGHTA and CDR2 FQGNSA. The CDR3, as DNA: TGTGCCAGCAGCCCCCGCGGGGGCGCGGCTGGGGCCAACGTCCTGACTTTC. This sequence encodes CASSPRGGAAGANVLTF. The full variable domain, rest sourced from reference TRBV7-2 and TRBJ2-6, is GAGVSQSPSNKVTEKGKDVELRCDPISGHTALYWYRQSLGQGLEFLIYFQGNSAPDKSGLPSDRFSAERTGGSVSTLTIQRTQQEDSAVYLCASSPRGGAAGANVLTFGAGSRLTVL.

The chain combines TRBV3-1 (or the pseudogene TRBV3-2) with TRBJ2-3; D is unclear. This CDR3 is 13 amino acids long. CDR1 and CDR2 (germline): LGHDT, YNNKEL (reference sequence). Trimming took 4 bases from V and 1 from J, leaving 6 bases between them. The CDR3 region has the DNA TGTGCCAGCAGCCCCTCCGGCACAGATACGCAGTATTTT. Residues: CASSPSGTDTQYF.

V and J are TRBV7-9 and TRBJ1-5; D ambiguous. The germline V gene encodes CDR1 SEHNR and CDR2 FQNEAQ (reference sequence). Trimming stripped 5 bases from V and 11 bases from J, with 16 bases between. This CDR3 comprises 13 residues. The CDR3 sequence: CASSPAGILSQHF. DNA for the CDR3: TGTGCCAGCAGCCCGGCGGGGATTTTGTCCCAGCATTTT.

The CDR3 sequence: CASAGGRGNQPQHF. In DNA, the CDR3 is TGTGCTAGTGCGGGAGGCCGGGGCAATCAGCCCCAGCATTTT. This chain joins TRBV19 and TRBJ1-5; no clear D gene. The V gene's germline CDR1 is LNHDA and CDR2 SQIVND (reference sequence). The CDR3 sequence is 14 residues long. The full variable domain, its missing parts supplied by reference TRBV19 and TRBJ1-5, is DGGITQSPKYLFRKEGQNVTLSCEQNLNHDAMYWYRQDPGQGLRLIYYSQIVNDFQKGDIAEGYSVSREKKESFPLTVTSAQKNPTAFYLCASAGGRGNQPQHFGDGTRLSIL.

The chain uses TRBV21-1 and TRBJ1-2; TRBD1 is taken as the D call from the table, unchecked against the DNA. TRBV21-1 is a documented pseudogene. The CDR3 extends over 11 amino acids. The CDR3: CASSKTGGYTF. DNA of the CDR3: TGTGCCAGCAGCAAGACAGGGGGCTACACCTTC.

V usage is TRBV5-5 and J usage is TRBJ1-3; D is unresolved. V was cut by 1 base and J by 0 bases, with 8 bases left in between. Germline CDR1 is SGHKS and CDR2 is YYEKEE (reference sequence). The CDR3 runs 15 residues. CDR3 protein: CASSLIPSSGNTIYF. The CDR3 region has the DNA TGTGCCAGCAGCTTGATCCCGAGCTCTGGAAACACCATATATTTT.

This chain joins TRBV7-9 and TRBJ2-1, with no clear D. Trimming removed 5 bases from V and 5 bases from J, with 16 bases in between. In germline, CDR1 is SEHNR, CDR2 FQNEAQ (reference sequence). This CDR3 is built from 15 residues. For the CDR3, the DNA is TGTGCCAGCAGCCGGAGAGAGACTGTCGACAATGAGCAGTTCTTC. This translates into CASSRRETVDNEQFF.

This rearrangement joins TRBV3-1 (or the pseudogene TRBV3-2) to TRBJ2-1; TRBD2 is a possible D gene (5 bases). Germline V gene sequence: CDR1 LGHDT, CDR2 YNNKEL (reference sequence). This CDR3 contains 16 residues. V was clipped by 5 bases and J by 0 bases, with 14 bases between them. The CDR3: CASSNSGGLSYNEQFF. Written as DNA, the CDR3 is TGTGCCAGCAGCAACTCCGGCGGGCTCTCCTACAATGAGCAGTTCTTC.

V gene TRBV19 combines with J gene TRBJ1-1; unclear D gene. The CDR3 runs to 12 residues. Germline V gene sequence: CDR1 LNHDA, CDR2 SQIVND (reference sequence). Trimming removed 5 bases at V and 7 bases at J, with 11 bases between. CDR3 nucleotides: TGTGCCAGTAGTTCTTCGGGTCTTGAAGCTTTCTTT. Its protein is CASSSSGLEAFF.

V usage is TRBV2 and J usage is TRBJ2-7; 9 bases line up with TRBD1. The CDR3 has 12 residues. Germline V gene sequence: CDR1 SNHLY, CDR2 FYNNEI. Trimming cost V 11 bases and J 5 bases; bases outside gene matches: 7. DNA for the CDR3: TGTGCCGATGGACAGGGGTTCGACGAGCAGTACTTC. This codes for CADGQGFDEQYF.

This clone was recorded at least ten times. The chain employs TRBV4-2 and TRBJ2-7; 8 bases line up with TRBD2. Trimming at V came to 4 bases and at J to 4 bases, leaving 12 bases not matched to a gene. This CDR3 is built from 16 residues. Per the germline V gene, CDR1 is LGHNA and CDR2 is YNFKEQ. CDR3 loop: CASSRSLSAGEYEQYF. The CDR3 coding sequence is TGTGCCAGCAGCCGCTCTCTGTCAGCGGGGGAGTACGAGCAGTACTTC.

The chain uses TRBV5-6 and TRBJ1-1; D possibly corresponds to TRBD1 (5 bases). Per germline, CDR1 SGHDT and CDR2 YYEEEE. The CDR3 is 17 amino acids. Trimming pared 0 bases from V and 5 bases from J, leaving 20 bases between. CDR3 in DNA: TGTGCCAGCAGCTTGGTGGGGGATGCGGGAGGGAATACTGAAGCTTTCTTT. It codes for CASSLVGDAGGNTEAFF.

The rearrangement links TRBV5-4 to TRBJ1-1, with no clear D. Trimming stripped 9 bases from V and 1 base from J, with 16 bases between. There are 14 residues in the CDR3. Germline values: CDR1 SGHNT, CDR2 YYREEE (reference sequence). CDR3 in DNA: TGTGCCACCCAAACACGGGGATGGAACACTGAAGCTTTCTTT. It specifies CATQTRGWNTEAFF.

V gene TRBV30 combines with J gene TRBJ2-1, with TRBD2 matching over 8 bases. The CDR3 runs 13 residues. Trimming at V came to 8 bases and at J to 5 bases, leaving 8 bases not matched to a gene. Germline V gives CDR1 GTSNPN, CDR2 SVGIG (reference sequence). This chain's CDR3 is CAGTGRGDNEQFF. The CDR3 nucleotides are TGTGCCGGGACCGGGCGGGGGGACAATGAGCAGTTCTTC.

The chain has TRBV3-1 (or the pseudogene TRBV3-2) and TRBJ2-1; 12 bases map to TRBD2. The CDR3 contains 18 residues. Unmatched junction bases numbered 9, after V lost 2 bases and J lost 4 bases. CDR1 and CDR2 from the germline V gene are LGHDT and YNNKEL (reference sequence). The CDR3 here is CASSQSPGTSGFYNEQFF. As DNA, the CDR3 is TGTGCCAGCAGCCAATCACCCGGGACTAGCGGGTTTTACAATGAGCAGTTCTTC.

The chain uses TRBV7-8 and TRBJ1-1; unclear D gene. Germline CDR1 and CDR2: SGHVS and FQNEAQ. V shed 3 bases and J shed 1 base, with 15 bases lying between them. The CDR3 runs to 16 residues. This CDR3 is CASSFRLGRTNTEAFF. Here the CDR3 DNA reads TGTGCCAGCAGCTTTAGACTCGGGAGGACGAACACTGAAGCTTTCTTT. Using reference TRBV7-8 and TRBJ1-1 for the parts outside the CDR3, the full variable domain is GAGVSQSPRYKVAKRGQDVALRCDPISGHVSLFWYQQALGQGPEFLTYFQNEAQLDKSGLPSDRFFAERPEGSVSTLKIQRTQQEDSAVYLCASSFRLGRTNTEAFFGQGTRLTVV.

The chain couples TRBV23-1 to TRBJ2-2, with 12 bases matching TRBD2. TRBV23-1 is filed as an ORF, its function uncertain. The CDR3 totals 19 residues. The trim removed 2 bases at V and 5 bases at J, leaving 12 bases unmatched. DNA for the CDR3: TGCGCCAGCAGTCAAGGCGCTCTACTAGCGGGAGGTTCTACCGGGGAGCTGTTTTTT. It translates to CASSQGALLAGGSTGELFF.

The rearrangement uses TRBV23-1 and TRBJ2-3; D perhaps matches TRBD2 (6 bases). TRBV23-1 is recorded as an ORF, its role being uncertain. The CDR3 length is 19 residues. With 2 bases removed from V and 0 bases from J, the gap between germline ends came to 21 bases. The CDR3 nucleotides read TGCGCCAGCAGTCAAGGCACTCCGGGACTCGGCCCGAGCACAGATACGCAGTATTTT. Translating it yields CASSQGTPGLGPSTDTQYF.

The V gene is TRBV10-3, the J gene TRBJ1-1; D possibly corresponds to TRBD1 (5 bases). Deletions cut 4 bases from V and 1 base from J, with 10 bases between. The germline gives CDR1 ENHRY, CDR2 SYGVKD. The CDR3 has 14 amino acids. The CDR3 sequence: CAISVGTGNTEAFF. The CDR3 DNA follows: TGTGCCATCAGTGTTGGGACTGGGAACACTGAAGCTTTCTTT.

The chain couples TRBV3-1 (or the pseudogene TRBV3-2) to TRBJ1-1; D not certain. CDR3 length: 11 amino acids. Germline CDR1 reads LGHDT; CDR2 reads YNNKEL (reference sequence). Trimming pared 3 bases from V and 8 bases from J, leaving 7 bases between. In DNA, the CDR3 is TGTGCCAGCAGCCATGCGGGGGAAGCTTTCTTT. Its protein is CASSHAGEAFF.

The chain carries TRBV10-3 and TRBJ2-1, with unresolved D. Germline lookup yields CDR1 ENHRY and CDR2 SYGVKD. Trimming took 4 bases from V and 7 from J, leaving 14 bases between them. This CDR3 has 14 amino acids. CDR3: CAISGVLATNEQFF. The DNA of the CDR3 is TGTGCCATCAGTGGGGTGTTGGCGACTAATGAGCAGTTCTTC.

The chain is built from TRBV12-3 or TRBV12-4 and TRBJ1-3, with D possibly being TRBD1 (6 bases). The CDR3 covers 13 residues. Between the trimmed V and J ends, which lost 5 bases and 2 bases, there was a span of 7 bases. The CDR3 DNA sequence: TGTGCCAGCAGTGCAGGGGCTGGAAACACCATATATTTT. The encoded protein is CASSAGAGNTIYF.

This chain connects TRBV5-4 to TRBJ2-3; possible D gene TRBD2, 5 bases. The germline V gene has CDR1 SGHNT and CDR2 YYREEE (reference sequence). The CDR3 contains 15 residues. Trimming stripped 0 bases from V and 7 bases from J, with 15 bases between. CDR3 in DNA: TGTGCCAGCAGCTTGGTCCGGCGTGGGAGTTATACGCAGTATTTT. Translated, it gives CASSLVRRGSYTQYF.